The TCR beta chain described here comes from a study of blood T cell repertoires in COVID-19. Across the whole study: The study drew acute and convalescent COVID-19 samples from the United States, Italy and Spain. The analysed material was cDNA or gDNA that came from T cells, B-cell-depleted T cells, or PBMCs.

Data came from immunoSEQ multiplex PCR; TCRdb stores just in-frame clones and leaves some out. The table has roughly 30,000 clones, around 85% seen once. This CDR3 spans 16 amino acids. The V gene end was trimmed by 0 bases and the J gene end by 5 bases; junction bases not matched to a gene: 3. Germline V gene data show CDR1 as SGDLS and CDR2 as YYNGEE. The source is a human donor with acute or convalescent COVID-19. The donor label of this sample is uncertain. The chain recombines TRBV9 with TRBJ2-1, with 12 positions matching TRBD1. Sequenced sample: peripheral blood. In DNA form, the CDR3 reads TGTGCCAGCAGCGTAGTGGGACAGGGGGCTGACAATGAGCAGTTCTTC. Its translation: CASSVVGQGADNEQFF.